These T cell receptor beta chains were read from a single sample in a study of blood T cell repertoires in COVID-19. Sequenced by immunoSEQ multiplex PCR; TCRdb stores in-frame clones only, minus some. This table has roughly 300,000 clones, roughly nine tenths appearing once. Specimen: peripheral blood. The source of these receptors is a woman under 40 with COVID-19, enrolled during active disease. The CDR3 runs from the conserved cysteine through the conserved F or W. D genes are given only for firm matches. Expanded clones are given a class, and other clones once, few, many or no size at all.

TRBV6-1	-	TRBJ1-5	-	CASIEAGHPNQPQHF	TGTGCCAGCATTGAAGCGGGACACCCTAATCAGCCCCAGCATTTT
TRBV27	-	TRBJ1-6	-	CASSTGWTALNSPLHF	TGTGCCAGCAGTACCGGATGGACAGCCCTCAATTCACCCCTCCACTTT
TRBV18	-	TRBJ2-6	-	CASSPVRGANVLTF	TGTGCCAGCTCACCGGTCCGGGGGGCCAACGTCCTGACTTTC
TRBV5-4	-	TRBJ2-7	-	CASSYAKEQYF	TGTGCCAGCAGTTACGCGAAGGAGCAGTACTTC
TRBV6-5	-	TRBJ1-1	-	CASSYADKRGEAFF	TGTGCCAGCAGTTATGCTGATAAACGGGGTGAAGCTTTCTTT
TRBV10-2	-	TRBJ1-4	TRBD1	CASRDYRGGDEKLFF	TGCGCCAGCAGGGATTACAGGGGAGGAGATGAAAAACTGTTTTTT
TRBV11-2	once	TRBJ2-3	-	CASSLGSGLGHRTDTQYF	TGTGCCAGCAGCTTAGGATCGGGACTGGGGCACCGCACAGATACGCAGTATTTT
TRBV6-5	-	TRBJ2-2	-	CASSYSPGTGELFF	TGTGCCAGCAGTTACTCGCCGGGAACCGGGGAGCTGTTTTTT
TRBV6-1	-	TRBJ1-5	-	CASSESVAGMGQPQHF	TGTGCCAGCAGTGAATCAGTCGCAGGGATGGGTCAGCCCCAGCATTTT
TRBV10-3	-	TRBJ1-5	-	CAIGGSQPEQPQHF	TGTGCCATCGGGGGGTCGCAGCCCGAACAGCCCCAGCATTTT
TRBV7-8	-	TRBJ1-1	-	CASSQGGNTEAFF	TGTGCCAGCAGCCAAGGGGGGAACACTGAAGCTTTCTTT
TRBV2	-	TRBJ1-4	-	CASSEVGETNEKLFF	TGTGCCAGCAGTGAGGTTGGGGAGACTAATGAAAAACTGTTTTTT
TRBV7-9	-	TRBJ2-3	TRBD1	CASSFGQGRTDTQYF	TGTGCCAGCAGCTTTGGACAGGGGAGGACAGATACGCAGTATTTT
TRBV6-5	many	TRBJ1-2	-	CASTTLQGRSGYTF	TGTGCCAGCACCACACTCCAGGGCCGTAGTGGCTACACCTTC
TRBV24-1	-	TRBJ1-2	TRBD1	CATSDDRGYGYTF	TGTGCCACCAGTGACGACAGGGGGTATGGCTACACCTTC
TRBV14	-	TRBJ2-1	TRBD2	CASSQDVGLAGGPFF	TGTGCCAGCAGCCAAGATGTGGGACTAGCGGGGGGGCCGTTCTTC
TRBV30	once	TRBJ2-1	TRBD2	CAWRSRGGYVEQFF	TGTGCCTGGAGATCGCGGGGGGGCTACGTTGAGCAGTTCTTC
TRBV11-2	-	TRBJ1-5	-	CASRATGLDQPQHF	TGTGCCAGCAGAGCTACAGGGTTGGATCAGCCCCAGCATTTT
TRBV9	-	TRBJ2-5	TRBD1	CASSGQGAKTQYF	TGTGCCAGCAGCGGACAGGGGGCAAAGACCCAGTACTTC
TRBV6-5	-	TRBJ1-2	-	CASSRDLNNYGYTF	TGTGCCAGCAGCCGGGATTTAAACAACTATGGCTACACCTTC
TRBV2	-	TRBJ2-2	-	CASQARNTGELFF	TGTGCCAGCCAGGCGCGGAACACCGGGGAGCTGTTTTTT
TRBV5-1	once	TRBJ2-1	-	CASSFGGPYNEQFF	TGCGCCAGCAGCTTCGGGGGGCCGTACAATGAGCAGTTCTTC
TRBV13	-	TRBJ2-2	TRBD2	CASSTSGGPTGELFF	TGTGCCAGCAGCACATCGGGGGGGCCCACCGGGGAGCTGTTTTTT
TRBV11-3	-	TRBJ1-1	-	CASSLETANTEAFF	TGTGCCAGCAGCTTAGAAACTGCGAACACTGAAGCTTTCTTT
TRBV27	-	TRBJ1-1	TRBD1	CASSQDRGNTEAFF	TGTGCCAGCAGCCAGGACAGGGGGAACACTGAAGCTTTCTTT
TRBV9	-	TRBJ2-7	TRBD1	CASSDWDSPLGEQYF	TGTGCCAGCAGCGATTGGGACAGCCCCCTTGGCGAGCAGTACTTC
TRBV14	-	TRBJ2-1	-	CASSHRRPVGNEQFF	TGTGCCAGCAGCCATAGGAGACCTGTAGGAAATGAGCAGTTCTTC
TRBV2	-	TRBJ1-2	TRBD1	CASSAQGARGYTF	TGTGCCAGCAGTGCCCAGGGGGCGCGAGGCTACACCTTC
TRBV5-1	-	TRBJ1-3	-	CASSLAPGSDTIYF	TGCGCCAGCAGCTTGGCCCCGGGTTCAGACACCATATATTTT
TRBV6-5	-	TRBJ1-1	TRBD1	CASGTGRVDAEAFF	TGTGCCAGTGGGACAGGGCGGGTTGACGCTGAAGCTTTCTTT
TRBV11-3	once	TRBJ2-1	-	CASSLRQTQLYNEQFF	TGTGCCAGCAGCTTAAGACAGACTCAACTTTACAATGAGCAGTTCTTC
TRBV4-3	once	TRBJ1-2	-	CASSRLGGSLSDGYTF	TGCGCCAGCAGCCGGCTTGGGGGGAGCCTCAGCGATGGCTACACCTTC
TRBV19	-	TRBJ1-6	TRBD1	CASSRWFMGRQGSSYNSPLHF	TGTGCCAGTAGTAGGTGGTTCATGGGCAGACAGGGGAGCTCCTATAATTCACCCCTCCACTTT
TRBV12-3/TRBV12-4	-	TRBJ1-6	-	CASSFVGGRNLHF	TGTGCCAGCAGTTTCGTGGGAGGACGCAACCTCCACTTT
TRBV19	-	TRBJ1-2	TRBD1	CASSIHRGRVRGYTF	TGTGCCAGTAGTATCCACAGGGGGCGCGTGAGGGGCTACACCTTC
TRBV11-3	-	TRBJ2-7	-	CASSHGGLYEQYF	TGTGCCAGCAGCCATGGAGGACTGTACGAGCAGTACTTC
TRBV6-5	-	TRBJ1-3	-	CASSLRSSGNTIYF	TGTGCCAGCAGTTTACGTAGCTCTGGAAACACCATATATTTT
TRBV2	once	TRBJ2-1	TRBD1	CASRATGGELNEQFF	TGTGCCAGCAGGGCGACAGGGGGTGAGTTAAATGAGCAGTTCTTC
TRBV9	-	TRBJ1-3	-	CASSSDRSGNTIYF	TGTGCCAGCAGCTCAGACAGGTCTGGAAACACCATATATTTT
TRBV14	-	TRBJ1-2	TRBD1	CASSQVPTGYGYTF	TGTGCCAGCAGCCAAGTCCCGACAGGGTATGGCTACACCTTC
TRBV6-5	-	TRBJ1-2	-	CASRGGGDGYTF	TGTGCCAGCAGGGGGGGAGGAGATGGCTACACCTTC
TRBV19	-	TRBJ2-3	-	CASSPVEVRTDTQYF	TGTGCCAGTAGTCCCGTGGAGGTACGAACAGATACGCAGTATTTT
TRBV7-9	-	TRBJ2-3	-	CASSLRDKGIADTQYF	TGTGCCAGCAGCTTAAGGGACAAAGGTATCGCAGATACGCAGTATTTT
TRBV5-6	-	TRBJ2-3	TRBD2	CASSWTSGTDTQYF	TGTGCCAGCAGTTGGACTAGCGGAACAGATACGCAGTATTTT
TRBV2	-	TRBJ2-5	TRBD1	CASTGTGKETQYF	TGTGCCAGCACTGGGACAGGAAAAGAGACCCAGTACTTC